Each of the 16 T cell receptor beta chains below was sequenced from the same sample in a study of identifying expanded T cells in peripheral blood. The protocol was immunoSEQ multiplex PCR, while the TCRdb copy is restricted to in-frame clones and leaves out a portion. The sample has tens of thousands of clones, approximately 88% seen once. Source material: blood. All receptors derive from a person between 18 and 69 years old in good health.

In regard to this clone: The same CDR3 can be traced to other DNA sequences in this sample. The V call is TRBV9, the J call TRBJ1-4; D is possibly TRBD1 (5 bases). This CDR3 has 15 residues. The V end lost 0 bases, the J end lost 4 bases, and 10 bases lay between the germline ends. Germline values: CDR1 SGDLS, CDR2 YYNGEE. This chain's CDR3 is CASSVGGLSNEKLFF. CDR3 coding DNA: TGTGCCAGCAGCGTAGGGGGACTGAGTAATGAAAAACTGTTTTTT.

This clone was seen a single time. The chain is built from TRBV29-1 and TRBJ2-7; TRBD1 or TRBD2 may be the D gene (5 bases each). The ends were cut back, 0 bases at V and 2 bases at J, with 14 bases in the middle. Germline V gene data show CDR1 as SQVTM and CDR2 as ANQGSEA. The CDR3 extends over 15 amino acids. The CDR3 sequence is CSVEDLGTVTYEQYF. The CDR3 nucleotides read TGCAGCGTTGAAGATCTCGGGACGGTGACCTACGAGCAGTACTTC.

The rearrangement links TRBV27 to TRBJ2-7; D assignment may be TRBD1 or TRBD2 (5 bases each). V was shortened by 2 bases and J by 8 bases, with 10 bases between the two germline ends. Looked up from germline, CDR1 is MNHEY and CDR2 is SMNVEV (reference sequence). The CDR3 has 12 amino acids. CDR3 nucleotides: TGTGCCAGCAGTTTAAAGGGACGCCAGCAGTACTTC. This codes for CASSLKGRQQYF.

The chain combines TRBV19 with TRBJ2-1, with TRBD2 matching 13 bases. There are 22 residues in the CDR3. V lost 0 bases, J lost 7 bases, and 21 bases stayed unmatched. CDR1 LNHDA and CDR2 SQIVND come from the germline V gene (reference sequence). The CDR3 nucleotides are TGTGCCAGTAGTATAGATCGGTTTTTGGACTCGGGACTAGCGGGAAAAAGGAATGAGCAGTTCTTC. Translated, it gives CASSIDRFLDSGLAGKRNEQFF.

V is TRBV10-3 and J is TRBJ2-6; D is possibly TRBD1 or TRBD2 (6 bases each). Germline-derived CDR1 and CDR2 are ENHRY and SYGVKD. V shed 10 bases and J shed 0 bases, with 13 bases lying between them. There are 15 residues in the CDR3. The CDR3, as DNA: TGTGCCACTTCCGGGGGCGACTCTGGGGCCAACGTCCTGACTTTC. It encodes CATSGGDSGANVLTF.

The genes are TRBV10-3 and TRBJ1-1, with a weak D call TRBD1 (6 bases). CDR3 length: 13 amino acids. CDR1 ENHRY and CDR2 SYGVKD come from the germline V gene. V lost 6 bases and J lost 6, with 14 bases in between. Written as DNA, the CDR3 is TGTGCCATCAGGGGTGGGGGGCACGCTGAAGCTTTCTTT. It translates to CAIRGGGHAEAFF.

The chain is built from TRBV27 and TRBJ2-7, with TRBD2 identical over 8 bases. Germline V gene data show CDR1 as MNHEY and CDR2 as SMNVEV (reference sequence). The CDR3 length is 12 residues. J was trimmed by 10 bases and V by 4 bases; bases with no gene match: 6. The DNA for the CDR3 is TGTGCCAGCAGTTCCGGGACTAGGACTCAGTACTTC. This codes for CASSSGTRTQYF.

The gene calls are TRBV2 and TRBJ2-3; 8 bases fit TRBD2. The trim removed 1 base at V and 9 bases at J, leaving 18 bases unmatched. From germline, CDR1 is SNHLY and CDR2 FYNNEI. There are 18 residues in the CDR3. CDR3 amino acids: CASSEVRAGAGERSTQYF. The CDR3 DNA reads as TGTGCCAGCAGTGAAGTCCGAGCGGGGGCCGGCGAGCGTTCCACGCAGTATTTT.

This chain uses TRBV2 with TRBJ2-3, with D possibly matching TRBD1 (5 bases). V shed 1 base and J shed 0 bases, with 8 bases lying between them. The CDR3 runs 15 residues. Germline CDR1 SNHLY, CDR2 FYNNEI. The DNA of the CDR3 is TGTGCCAGCAGTGAAGTCAGGGTTAGCACAGATACGCAGTATTTT. Translating it yields CASSEVRVSTDTQYF. Drawing the rest from reference TRBV2 and TRBJ2-3, the complete variable domain is EPEVTQTPSHQVTQMGQEVILRCVPISNHLYFYWYRQILGQKVEFLVSFYNNEISEKSEIFDDQFSVERPDGSNFTLKIRSTKLEDSAMYFCASSEVRVSTDTQYFGPGTRLTVL.

This sequence joins TRBV4-3 and TRBJ2-1; 12 bases match TRBD2. CDR3 size: 18 residues. Germline assignment: CDR1 LGHNA and CDR2 YSLEER. Trimming at V came to 0 bases and at J to 1 base, leaving 4 bases not matched to a gene. The CDR3 sequence is CASSQEASGRVSYNEQFF. Here the CDR3 DNA reads TGCGCCAGCAGCCAAGAAGCTAGCGGGAGGGTTTCCTACAATGAGCAGTTCTTC.

J is TRBJ2-7 and V is TRBV5-4; 11 bases are shared with TRBD2. Germline V lookup: CDR1 SGHNT, CDR2 YYREEE (reference sequence). V dropped 6 bases and J dropped 6; count of bases not matched to a gene: 5. The CDR3 covers 13 residues. The CDR3 reads CASNLAGGGEQYF. The CDR3 nucleotides read TGTGCCAGCAACTTAGCGGGAGGGGGCGAGCAGTACTTC.

V gene TRBV9 combines with J gene TRBJ2-1; 12 positions agree with TRBD2. Germline V gives CDR1 SGDLS, CDR2 YYNGEE. After removal of 4 bases from V and 4 bases from J, the junction contained 6 bases not matched to a gene. The CDR3 has 16 residues. CDR3 region: CASSPRTSGTYNEQFF. CDR3 sequence (DNA): TGTGCCAGCAGCCCCCGGACTAGCGGGACATACAATGAGCAGTTCTTC.

CDR3: CASSLRQEDTGELFF. DNA for the CDR3: TGTGCCAGCAGCTTACGACAGGAAGACACCGGGGAGCTGTTTTTT. The rearrangement links TRBV7-9 to TRBJ2-2; tentatively, D is TRBD1 (6 bases). CDR1 and CDR2 from the germline V gene are SEHNR and FQNEAQ (reference sequence). The CDR3 extends over 15 amino acids. V lost 2 bases, J lost 3 bases, and 10 bases lay in between.

This chain links TRBV6-6 with TRBJ1-2; 8 bases agree with TRBD1. This CDR3 is 15 amino acids long. Trimming cost V 6 bases and J 3 bases; bases outside gene matches: 9. Germline V CDR1 and CDR2: MNHNY, SVGAGI (reference sequence). CDR3 bases: TGTGCCAGCAGCCCAGACAGGGGCGTTGACTATGGCTACACCTTC. Protein sequence: CASSPDRGVDYGYTF.

V is TRBV6-1 and J is TRBJ2-6; tentative D call: TRBD1 (5 bases). V shed 7 bases and J shed 3 bases, with 7 bases lying between them. The CDR3 loop spans 13 amino acids. The V gene's germline CDR1 is MNHNS and CDR2 SASEGT. CDR3: CASTGIGANVLTF. In nucleotides, the CDR3 is TGTGCCAGCACAGGGATTGGGGCCAACGTCCTGACTTTC.

V gene TRBV4-1 combines with J gene TRBJ2-3, with a possible D match to TRBD2 (5 bases). From germline, CDR1 is MGHRA and CDR2 YSYEKL. The CDR3 is 15 amino acids. V lost 0 bases and J lost 2, with 9 bases in between. CDR3 bases: TGCGCCAGCAGCCAAGATGGACTTTTCACAGATACGCAGTATTTT. This codes for CASSQDGLFTDTQYF.